This TCR beta chain appears in the sequencing data of a study of OX40 agonist ivuxolimab in advanced cancers. Overall study results and limits: In the expanded peripheral T cells, antigen specificity was never determined. Averaging showed that CD8+ T cells had more expanded clones than CD4+ did. Some of the lowest clonal expansion was seen in partial responders at 0.1-3.0 mg/kg.

The repertoire was sequenced with immunoSEQ multiplex PCR; TCRdb's copy has only in-frame clones and lacks some. The top ten hold 2% to 3% of the sample, which has around 53,000 clones, 79% seen once. To note about this clone: What it binds is not known.

Autoimmune disease history or systemic immunosuppression excluded patients. The CDR3 is 15 amino acids. The junction had 6 bases not matched to a gene; V was cut back by 5 bases and J by 0 bases. Germline assignment: CDR1 LNHDA and CDR2 SQIVND (reference sequence). The sample was CD4+ or CD8+ T cells sorted from blood, taken in a trial of the OX40 agonist ivuxolimab. The chain has TRBV19 and TRBJ1-2, with 7 nucleotides matching TRBD1. The TCR originated in an adult with an advanced solid tumor such as melanoma, head and neck, liver or kidney cancer. This chain's CDR3 is CASSAAGQSNYGYTF. DNA for the CDR3: TGTGCCAGTAGTGCCGCGGGACAGTCTAACTATGGCTACACCTTC.